This T cell receptor (beta chain) originates from a study of beta chain features in type 1 diabetes. Findings and caveats of the study: Moderately but significantly shorter TCRB CDR3s were found in Type 1 diabetes patients in all four CD4+ subsets.

cDNA synthesis used the whole RNA isolate, giving expressed TCRB sequences. TCRdb keeps only in-frame clones here, not all; method: immunoSEQ multiplex PCR. The sample includes 600,000 to 700,000 clones, around 15% of them seen just once. This clone has only a few counts. Its target is not known. The sequence was obtained from a man between 18 and 35 years old with type 1 diabetes. The specimen was naive CD4+ T cells from blood.

CDR3 sequence: CASSLVRFGQGETQYF. The CDR3 DNA reads TGTGCCAGCAGCTTAGTGAGATTTGGACAGGGCGAGACCCAGTACTTC. The chain is built from TRBV7-8 and TRBJ2-5, with 8 bases identical to TRBD1. J gave up 5 bases and V 1 base, and 9 bases lay outside the gene matches. Per the germline V gene, CDR1 is SGHVS and CDR2 is FQNEAQ. This CDR3 contains 16 residues.